The rows below give T cell receptor beta chains drawn from one sample of a study of shared clonotypes between healthy human individuals. Libraries were prepared by immunoSEQ multiplex PCR; TCRdb keeps only in-frame clonotypes and omits some of them. The sample lists a few million clones; over 90% were seen once. The sample taken for sequencing was naive CD4+ T cells from PBMCs. These receptors originate from a man between 18 and 29 years old in good health. Some clones in this sample may be carry-over from other donors' samples. Both conserved end residues are part of each CDR3. A D gene is named only where the DNA matches it firmly. Rows give clone size only sometimes, using once, few, many, or a class for an expanded clone.

>few|TRBD1|TRBV29-1|TRBJ1-1
TGCAGCGTTGGACAGGGTCCCACTGAAGCTTTCTTT
CSVGQGPTEAFF
>-|TRBD2|TRBV20-1|TRBJ2-1
TGCAGTGCTAGTCTAGCGGGAGTGGAGTTCTTC
CSASLAGVEFF
>once|-|TRBV11-2|TRBJ2-7
TGTGCCAGCAGTCTTACCCCGACCCTTACCTACGAGCAGTACTTC
CASSLTPTLTYEQYF
>-|TRBD1|TRBV7-9|TRBJ1-4
TGTGCCAGCAGCTCGGACAGGGTAGTCGAAAAACTGTTTTTT
CASSSDRVVEKLFF
>-|TRBD1|TRBV7-9|TRBJ2-1
TGTGCCAGCAGCTTTACAGGGGCCGTCTTCTCCTACAATGAGCAGTTCTTC
CASSFTGAVFSYNEQFF
>-|TRBD1|TRBV5-1|TRBJ2-7
TGCGCCAGCAGTTTGCAAGAGGGACAGCACTCCTACGAGCAGTACTTC
CASSLQEGQHSYEQYF
>-|TRBD2|TRBV5-1|TRBJ2-7
TGCGCCAGCAGCTTGGTAGCGGGCCCCTACGAGCAGTACTTC
CASSLVAGPYEQYF
>-|-|TRBV6-5|TRBJ1-3
TGTGCCAGCAGTTACTTTGGGGGGAACTCTGGAAACACCATATATTTT
CASSYFGGNSGNTIYF
>-|-|TRBV5-5|TRBJ1-1
TGTGCCAGCAGCTTGAACAGGTTTGAAGCTTTCTTT
CASSLNRFEAFF
>-|-|TRBV11-2|TRBJ2-7
TGTGCCAGCAGCTTGCTAGGTGTAACGTGGGAGCAGTACTTC
CASSLLGVTWEQYF
>-|-|TRBV4-2|TRBJ2-1
TGTGCCAGCAGCCAAGAGGGGCAGGGAACGTACAATGAGCAGTTCTTC
CASSQEGQGTYNEQFF
>-|TRBD1|TRBV5-1|TRBJ1-2
TGCGCCAGCAGCTTGGCGCAGGGGGCACGGGGCTACACCTTC
CASSLAQGARGYTF
>-|-|TRBV29-1|TRBJ2-5
TGCAGCGTCTCCGGAAGCGGCGGGGAGACCCAGTACTTC
CSVSGSGGETQYF
>-|-|TRBV2|TRBJ1-1
TGTGCCAGCAGTGACGAGCAGAACACTGAAGCTTTCTTT
CASSDEQNTEAFF
>-|-|TRBV7-8|TRBJ1-2
TGTGCCAGCAGCTTACTAGAGACCTATGGCTACACCTTC
CASSLLETYGYTF
>-|TRBD1|TRBV7-8|TRBJ1-1
TGTGCCAGCAGCGCCAATGACAGGGGGCTGTCTGAAGCTTTCTTT
CASSANDRGLSEAFF
>-|-|TRBV10-1|TRBJ1-4
TGCGCCAGCAGGGACAGTTCAAATGAAAAACTGTTTTTT
CASRDSSNEKLFF
>-|-|TRBV7-9|TRBJ2-4
TGTGCCAGCAGCTCCGTCCCCTCCGACATTCAGTACTTC
CASSSVPSDIQYF
>-|-|TRBV5-6|TRBJ1-5
TGTGCCAGCAGCCAAGGACAGTTGATCGGTCAGCCCCAGCATTTT
CASSQGQLIGQPQHF
>-|-|TRBV28|TRBJ2-3
TGTGCCAGCAGAGATTCTAGCACAGATACGCAGTATTTT
CASRDSSTDTQYF
>-|-|TRBV6-4|TRBJ2-1
TGTGCCAGCAGTGACCTTGAGGGGGTGAAGCAGTTCTTC
CASSDLEGVKQFF
>-|-|TRBV27|TRBJ2-1
TGTGCCAGCAGTTTGAGGAGGGGGTACGATGAGCAGTTCTTC
CASSLRRGYDEQFF
>-|TRBD1|TRBV19|TRBJ2-7
TGTGCCAGTAGGATGACAGGGGGCTACGAGCAGTACTTC
CASRMTGGYEQYF
>-|TRBD1|TRBV6-1|TRBJ2-5
TGTGCCAGCAACCCAGACAGGGAGGAGACCCAGTACTTC
CASNPDREETQYF
>once|TRBD1|TRBV5-6|TRBJ1-4
TGTGCCAGCAGCTTGAGACAGGGGGTTGCAACTAATGAAAAACTGTTTTTT
CASSLRQGVATNEKLFF
>-|TRBD1|TRBV28|TRBJ1-2
TGTGCCAGCAGTCCAGGGCGGGACAGGGGGCGCGTGGGCTACACCTTC
CASSPGRDRGRVGYTF
>-|TRBD1|TRBV5-1|TRBJ1-1
TGCGCCAGCAGCTTAAACCCGACAGGGATGGACACTGAAGCTTTCTTT
CASSLNPTGMDTEAFF
>-|-|TRBV4-1|TRBJ2-3
TGCGCCAGCAGCCTAGTTAGAGATACGCAGTATTTT
CASSLVRDTQYF